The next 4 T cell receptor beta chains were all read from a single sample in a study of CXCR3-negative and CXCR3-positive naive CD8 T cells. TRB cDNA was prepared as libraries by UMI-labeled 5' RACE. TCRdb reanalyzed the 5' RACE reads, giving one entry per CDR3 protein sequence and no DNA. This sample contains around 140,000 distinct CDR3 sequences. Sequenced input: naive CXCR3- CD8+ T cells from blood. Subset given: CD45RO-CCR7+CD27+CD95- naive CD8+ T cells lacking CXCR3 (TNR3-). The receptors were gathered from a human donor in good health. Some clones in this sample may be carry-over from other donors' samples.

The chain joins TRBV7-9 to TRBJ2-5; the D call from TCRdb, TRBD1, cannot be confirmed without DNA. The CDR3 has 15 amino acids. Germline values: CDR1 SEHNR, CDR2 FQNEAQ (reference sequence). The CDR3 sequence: CASSFGDIYQETQYF.

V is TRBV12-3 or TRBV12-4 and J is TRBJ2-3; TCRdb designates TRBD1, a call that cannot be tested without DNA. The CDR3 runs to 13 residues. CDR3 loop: CASSLTATDTQYF.

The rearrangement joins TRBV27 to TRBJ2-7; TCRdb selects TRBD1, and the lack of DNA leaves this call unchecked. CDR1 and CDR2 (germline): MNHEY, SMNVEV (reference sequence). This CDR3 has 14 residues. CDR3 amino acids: CASSTGHLTYEQYF.

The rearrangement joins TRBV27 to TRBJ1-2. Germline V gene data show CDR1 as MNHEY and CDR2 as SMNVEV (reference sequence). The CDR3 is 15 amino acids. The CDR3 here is CASSLNSFDYYGYTF.